This TCR beta chain was obtained from a study of cytomegalovirus exposure and HLA in healthy donors. Regarding the study as a whole: With high specificity and sensitivity, the classifier reportedly diagnosed cytomegalovirus status. Presence/absence analysis assumed near-uniform sequencing depth across donors. Apparent HLA restriction characterized most CMV-associated TCR beta chains in a later analysis.

The CDR3 sequence is 14 residues long. Germline CDR1 is SGHKS and CDR2 is YYEKEE (reference sequence). V dropped 4 bases and J dropped 11 bases, with 21 bases sitting between them. Vbeta (60) and Jbeta (13) primers were used in the PCR. TCRdb keeps only in-frame clones here, not all; method: immunoSEQ multiplex PCR. Here the sample spans some 200,000 clones, more than 60% being singletons. Worth noting for this clone: Its antigen is still unknown.

The TCR was taken from a girl between 2 and 10 years old in good health and CMV-seronegative. The chain is built from TRBV5-5 and TRBJ1-1; tentative D call: TRBD1 (5 bases). Sequencing was performed on PBMCs. The CDR3 coding sequence is TGTGCCAGCAGCCACCGATCGATAGGGGTCGGGGCTTTCTTT. The encoded protein is CASSHRSIGVGAFF.